This T cell receptor (beta chain) was recorded in a study of blood T cell repertoires in COVID-19. At the level of the study: Acute and convalescent COVID-19 samples came from the United States, Italy and Spain.

Some clones are missing from TCRdb's copy, which holds only in-frame ones; the method was immunoSEQ multiplex PCR. The sample consists of about 210,000 clones, 70% to 90% of them appearing once. Germline assignment: CDR1 SEHNR and CDR2 FQNEAQ (reference sequence). The CDR3 totals 14 residues. J lost 4 bases, V lost 5 bases, and 7 bases had no gene match. The source of this sequence is a woman between 40 and 50 years old with acute or convalescent COVID-19. V gene TRBV7-9 combines with J gene TRBJ1-2, with 7 bases fitting TRBD1. The specimen was peripheral blood. The CDR3 DNA reads TGTGCCAGCAGCCAGGCCGGGACAGTCTATGGCTACACCTTC. Translated: CASSQAGTVYGYTF.